This record concerns one TCR beta chain sequence. Its cognate antigen is unknown. The CDR3 runs 15 residues. V was trimmed by 3 bases and J by 1 base, leaving 10 bases between them. Germline loops: CDR1 MGHRA, CDR2 YSYEKL. The entry originates in a study of cytomegalovirus exposure and HLA in healthy donors. Notes on the study in general: An apparent linkage of common viral pathogens to several of the most significant clusters emerged in a later analysis. Sequencing likely produced, as an artifact, a cluster of highly shared sequence variants.

Researchers ran the PCR with 60 Vbeta and 13 Jbeta primers. This table comes from immunoSEQ multiplex PCR, and its TCRdb copy is limited to in-frame clones, with some not included. Here the sample table reports 30,000 to 35,000 clones. V gene TRBV4-1 combines with J gene TRBJ1-3; D gene unclear. The receptor was isolated from a woman aged 35 to 49 in good health and CMV-seropositive. Sequenced: PBMCs. DNA for the CDR3: TGCGCCAGCAGCCAGTGGGCGGGATCTGGAAACACCATATATTTT. Its translation: CASSQWAGSGNTIYF.